This T cell receptor beta chain was obtained from a study of blood T cell repertoires in COVID-19. About the research overall: The study drew acute and convalescent COVID-19 samples from the United States, Italy and Spain.

This clone was counted once. Original methodology: The authors estimated nucleated cell counts from reference gene primer amplification. Sequencing was performed with immunoSEQ multiplex PCR; in TCRdb, only in-frame clones are kept and a portion is missing. That table supplies the V and J calls and clone size; D and trimming were determined from the DNA. The sample holds approximately 240,000 clones, 87% seen once. In terms of age and location, participants ranged from roughly 18 to 95 years and lived in about 25 US areas. Allocation to cohorts depended on clinical history reported by the participants. V dropped 5 bases and J dropped 5 bases, with 9 bases sitting between them. Germline loops: CDR1 DFQATT, CDR2 SNEGSKA (reference sequence). The CDR3 covers 11 residues.

The clonotype comes from a woman younger than 45 with acute COVID-19. V gene TRBV20-1 combines with J gene TRBJ2-5; D uncertain. Material for sequencing was PBMCs or T cells enriched from blood (not recorded which). The CDR3, as DNA: TGCAGTGCTCCGTTCGGGGAGACCCAGTACTTC. It specifies CSAPFGETQYF.